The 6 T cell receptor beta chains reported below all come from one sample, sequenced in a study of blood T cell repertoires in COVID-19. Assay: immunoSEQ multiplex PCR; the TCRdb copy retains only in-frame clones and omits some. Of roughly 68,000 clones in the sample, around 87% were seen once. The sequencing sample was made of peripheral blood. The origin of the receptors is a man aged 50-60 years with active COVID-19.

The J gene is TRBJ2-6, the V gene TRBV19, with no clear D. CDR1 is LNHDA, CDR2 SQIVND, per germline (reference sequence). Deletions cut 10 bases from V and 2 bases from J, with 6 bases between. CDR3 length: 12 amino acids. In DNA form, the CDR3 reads TGTGCCACCGGTCCTGGGGCCAACGTCCTGACTTTC. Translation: CATGPGANVLTF. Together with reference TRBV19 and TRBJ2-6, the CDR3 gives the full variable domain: DGGITQSPKYLFRKEGQNVTLSCEQNLNHDAMYWYRQDPGQGLRLIYYSQIVNDFQKGDIAEGYSVSREKKESFPLTVTSAQKNPTAFYLCATGPGANVLTFGAGSRLTVL.

In DNA form, the CDR3 reads TGTGCCAGCCGGACGGGGGGAAATCCCGGGGAGCTGTTTTTT. It specifies CASRTGGNPGELFF. The rearrangement uses TRBV7-2 and TRBJ2-2; TRBD2 matches at 7 bases. Germline V gene sequence: CDR1 SGHTA, CDR2 FQGNSA. J was trimmed by 6 bases and V by 8 bases; bases with no gene match: 9. This CDR3 is built from 14 residues.

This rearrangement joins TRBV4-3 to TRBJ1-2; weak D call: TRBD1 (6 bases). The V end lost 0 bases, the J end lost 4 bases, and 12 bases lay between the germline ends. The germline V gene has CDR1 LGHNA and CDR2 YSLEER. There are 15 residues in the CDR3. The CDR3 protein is CASSQDQGGGYGYTF. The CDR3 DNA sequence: TGCGCCAGCAGCCAAGACCAGGGAGGGGGCTATGGCTACACCTTC.

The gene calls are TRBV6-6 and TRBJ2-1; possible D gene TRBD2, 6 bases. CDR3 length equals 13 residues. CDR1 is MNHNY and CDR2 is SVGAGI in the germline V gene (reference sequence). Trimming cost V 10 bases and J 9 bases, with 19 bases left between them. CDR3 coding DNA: TGTGCCATCGCGGGGACTGAGTCTACTGAGCAGTTCTTC. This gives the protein CAIAGTESTEQFF.

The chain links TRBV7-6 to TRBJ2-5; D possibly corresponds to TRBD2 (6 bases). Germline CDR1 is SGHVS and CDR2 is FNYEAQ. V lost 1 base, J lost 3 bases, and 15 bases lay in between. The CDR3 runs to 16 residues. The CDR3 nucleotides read TGTGCCAGCAGCTTAGTTGGGACGGGAGAAAAAGAGACCCAGTACTTC. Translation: CASSLVGTGEKETQYF.

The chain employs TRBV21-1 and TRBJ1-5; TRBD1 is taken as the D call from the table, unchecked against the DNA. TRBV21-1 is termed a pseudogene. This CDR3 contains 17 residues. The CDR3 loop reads CASTPRRRGPSNQPQHF. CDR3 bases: TGTGCCAGCACCCCCCGTAGGAGGGGGCCGAGCAATCAGCCCCAGCATTTT.